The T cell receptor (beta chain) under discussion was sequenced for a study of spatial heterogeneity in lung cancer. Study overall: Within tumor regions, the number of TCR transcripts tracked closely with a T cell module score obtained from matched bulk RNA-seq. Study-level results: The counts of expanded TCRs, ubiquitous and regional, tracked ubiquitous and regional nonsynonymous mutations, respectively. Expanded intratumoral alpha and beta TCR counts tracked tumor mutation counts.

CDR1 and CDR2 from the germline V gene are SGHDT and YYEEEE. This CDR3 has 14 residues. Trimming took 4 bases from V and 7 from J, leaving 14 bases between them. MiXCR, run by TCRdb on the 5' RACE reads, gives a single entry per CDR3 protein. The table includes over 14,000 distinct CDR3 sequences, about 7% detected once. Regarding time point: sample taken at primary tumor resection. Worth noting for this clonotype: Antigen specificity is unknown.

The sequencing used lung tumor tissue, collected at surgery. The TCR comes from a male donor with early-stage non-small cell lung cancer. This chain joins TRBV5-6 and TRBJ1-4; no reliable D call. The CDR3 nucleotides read TGTGCCAGCAGCCCGTTCGAACGTCGTGAAAAACTGTTTTTT. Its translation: CASSPFERREKLFF.